The clone carrying this T cell receptor (beta chain) was seen only once. Its antigen is currently unknown. This sample's time point: week 23, last vaccination. One vaccine dose held 300 ug of mutant IDH1 20-mer peptide and came with topical imiquimod. This specimen belongs to a study of a mutant IDH1 vaccine in newly diagnosed glioma. As for the study in general: Patients were started on vaccination 4-6 weeks after radiotherapy alone, or with temozolomide cycles.

Generated by immunoSEQ multiplex PCR, the TCRdb table keeps only in-frame clones and is missing some. The sample records almost 85,000 clones, approximately 85% being singletons. The length of the CDR3 is 14 residues. Germline-derived CDR1 and CDR2 are SGHVS and FQNEAQ. J lost 4 bases, V lost 5 bases, and 3 bases had no gene match. The TCR sequence derives from a man aged 25 to 45 with glioma. Some clones in this sample may be carry-over from other donors' samples. The sequences come from PBMCs, collected from a glioma patient whose treatment included an IDH1 peptide vaccine. V and J are TRBV7-8 and TRBJ1-5, with 9 positions matching TRBD1. The CDR3 is CASSLGTGNQPQHF. Here the CDR3 DNA reads TGTGCCAGCAGCCTCGGGACAGGGAATCAGCCCCAGCATTTT.